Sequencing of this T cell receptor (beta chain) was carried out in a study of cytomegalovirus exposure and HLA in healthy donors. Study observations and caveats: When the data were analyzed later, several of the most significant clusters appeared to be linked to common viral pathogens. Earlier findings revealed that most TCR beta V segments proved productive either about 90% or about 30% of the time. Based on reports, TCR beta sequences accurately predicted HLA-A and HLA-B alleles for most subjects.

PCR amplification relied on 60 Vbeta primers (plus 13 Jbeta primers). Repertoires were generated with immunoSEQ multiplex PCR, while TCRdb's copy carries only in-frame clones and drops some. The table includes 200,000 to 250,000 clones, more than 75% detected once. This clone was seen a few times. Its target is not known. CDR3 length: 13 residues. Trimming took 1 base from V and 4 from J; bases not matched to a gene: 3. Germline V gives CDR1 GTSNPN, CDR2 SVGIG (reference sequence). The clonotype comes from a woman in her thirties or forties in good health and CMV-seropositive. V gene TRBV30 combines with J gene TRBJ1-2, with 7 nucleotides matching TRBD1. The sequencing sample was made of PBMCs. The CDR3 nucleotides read TGTGCCTGGAGTGATCGGGACAGCTATGGCTACACCTTC. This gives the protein CAWSDRDSYGYTF.